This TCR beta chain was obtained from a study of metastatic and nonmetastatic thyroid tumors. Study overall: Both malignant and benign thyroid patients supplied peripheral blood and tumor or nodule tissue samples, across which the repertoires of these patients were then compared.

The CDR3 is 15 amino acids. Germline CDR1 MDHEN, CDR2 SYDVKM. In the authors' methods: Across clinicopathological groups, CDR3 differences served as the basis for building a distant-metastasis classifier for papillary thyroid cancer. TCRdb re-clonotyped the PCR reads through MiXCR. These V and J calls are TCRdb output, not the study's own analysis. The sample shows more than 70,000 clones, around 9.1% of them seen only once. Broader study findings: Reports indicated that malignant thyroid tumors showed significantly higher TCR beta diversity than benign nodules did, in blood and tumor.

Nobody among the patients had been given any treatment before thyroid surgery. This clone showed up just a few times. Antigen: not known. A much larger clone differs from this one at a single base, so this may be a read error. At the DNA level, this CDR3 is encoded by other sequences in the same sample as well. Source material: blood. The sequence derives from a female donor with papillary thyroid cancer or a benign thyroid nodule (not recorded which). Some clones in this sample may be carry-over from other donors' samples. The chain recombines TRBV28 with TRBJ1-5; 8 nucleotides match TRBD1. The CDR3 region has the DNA TGTGCCAGCAGGATTCGGACAGGGACATATCAGCCCCAGCACTTT. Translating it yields CASRIRTGTYQPQHF.